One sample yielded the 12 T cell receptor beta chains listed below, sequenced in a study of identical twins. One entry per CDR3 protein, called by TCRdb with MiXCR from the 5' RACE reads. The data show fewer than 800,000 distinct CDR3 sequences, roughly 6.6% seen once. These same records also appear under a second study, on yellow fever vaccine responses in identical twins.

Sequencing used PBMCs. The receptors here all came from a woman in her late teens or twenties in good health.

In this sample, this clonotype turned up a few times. This CDR3 reads CASSEQGGSYNEQFF. CDR3 in DNA: TGTGCCAGCAGTGAACAGGGGGGAAGCTACAATGAGCAGTTCTTC. V is TRBV6-1 and J is TRBJ2-1; tentative D call: TRBD1 (7 bases). Trimming cost V 2 bases and J 3 bases, with 11 bases left between them. This CDR3 is built from 15 residues. CDR1 and CDR2 from the germline V gene are MNHNS and SASEGT.

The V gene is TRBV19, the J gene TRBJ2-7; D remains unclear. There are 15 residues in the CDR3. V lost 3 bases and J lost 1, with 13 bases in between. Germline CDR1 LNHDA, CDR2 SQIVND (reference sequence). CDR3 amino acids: CASSIKASGSYEQYF. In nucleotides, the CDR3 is TGTGCCAGTAGTATTAAGGCTAGTGGATCCTACGAGCAGTACTTC.

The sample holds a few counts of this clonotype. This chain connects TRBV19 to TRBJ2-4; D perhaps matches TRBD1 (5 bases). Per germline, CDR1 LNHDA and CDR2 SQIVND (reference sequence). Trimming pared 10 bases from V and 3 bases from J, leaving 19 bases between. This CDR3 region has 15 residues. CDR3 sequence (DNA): TGTGCCACACTAAGTCGCACGACAGACAAAAACATTCAGTACTTC. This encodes CATLSRTTDKNIQYF.

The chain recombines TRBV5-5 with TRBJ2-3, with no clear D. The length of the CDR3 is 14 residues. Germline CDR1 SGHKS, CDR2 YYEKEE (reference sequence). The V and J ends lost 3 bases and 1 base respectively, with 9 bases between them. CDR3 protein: CASSSPAGTDTQYF. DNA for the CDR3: TGTGCCAGCAGCTCCCCTGCCGGCACAGATACGCAGTATTTT.

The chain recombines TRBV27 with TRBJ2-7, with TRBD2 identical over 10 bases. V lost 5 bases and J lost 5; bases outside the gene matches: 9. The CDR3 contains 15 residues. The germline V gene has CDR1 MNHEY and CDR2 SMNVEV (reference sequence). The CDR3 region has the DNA TGTGCCAGCAGTCTCGGACTAGCGGCCTACGACGAGCAGTACTTC. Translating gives CASSLGLAAYDEQYF.

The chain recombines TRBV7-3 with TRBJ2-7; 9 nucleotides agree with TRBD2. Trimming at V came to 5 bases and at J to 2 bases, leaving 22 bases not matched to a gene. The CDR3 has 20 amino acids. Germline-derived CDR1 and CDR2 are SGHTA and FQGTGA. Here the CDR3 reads CASSAKTSSGAIQRTYEQYF. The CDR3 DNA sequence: TGTGCCAGCAGCGCGAAAACCTCTAGCGGGGCGATCCAACGAACCTACGAGCAGTACTTC.

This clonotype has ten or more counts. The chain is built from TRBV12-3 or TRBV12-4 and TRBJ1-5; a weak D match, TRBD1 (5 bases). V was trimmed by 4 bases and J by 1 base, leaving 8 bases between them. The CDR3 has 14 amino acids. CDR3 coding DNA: TGTGCCAGCAGTTCCTGGGACAGCAATCAGCCCCAGCATTTT. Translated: CASSSWDSNQPQHF.

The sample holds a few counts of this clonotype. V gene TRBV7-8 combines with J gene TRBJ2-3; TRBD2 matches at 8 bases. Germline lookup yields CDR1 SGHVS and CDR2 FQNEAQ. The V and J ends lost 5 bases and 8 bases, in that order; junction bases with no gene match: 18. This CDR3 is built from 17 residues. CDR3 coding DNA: TGTGCCAGCAGCCTCAACGAAAACAAGGCCCTAGCGGGTACGCAGTATTTT. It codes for CASSLNENKALAGTQYF. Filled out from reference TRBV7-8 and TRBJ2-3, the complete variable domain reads GAGVSQSPRYKVAKRGQDVALRCDPISGHVSLFWYQQALGQGPEFLTYFQNEAQLDKSGLPSDRFFAERPEGSVSTLKIQRTQQEDSAVYLCASSLNENKALAGTQYFGPGTRLTVL.

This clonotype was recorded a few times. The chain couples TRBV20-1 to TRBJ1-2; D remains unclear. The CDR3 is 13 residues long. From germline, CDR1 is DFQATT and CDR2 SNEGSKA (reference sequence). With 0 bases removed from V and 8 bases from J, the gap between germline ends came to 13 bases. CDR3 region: CSARDSAGWGYTF. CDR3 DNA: TGCAGTGCTAGAGATTCGGCGGGTTGGGGCTACACCTTC.

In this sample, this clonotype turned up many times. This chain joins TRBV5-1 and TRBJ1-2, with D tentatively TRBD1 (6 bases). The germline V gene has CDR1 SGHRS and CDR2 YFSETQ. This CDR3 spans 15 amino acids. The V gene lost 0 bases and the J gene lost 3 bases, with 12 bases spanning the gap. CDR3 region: CASSLGRGRDYGYTF. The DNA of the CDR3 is TGCGCCAGCAGCTTGGGCAGGGGAAGGGACTATGGCTACACCTTC.

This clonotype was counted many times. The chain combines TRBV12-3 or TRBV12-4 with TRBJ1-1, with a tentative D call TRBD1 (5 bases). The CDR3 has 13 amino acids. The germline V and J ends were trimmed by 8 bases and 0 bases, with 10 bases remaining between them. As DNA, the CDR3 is TGTGCCAGCGGAAGGGGAATGAACACTGAAGCTTTCTTT. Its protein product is CASGRGMNTEAFF.

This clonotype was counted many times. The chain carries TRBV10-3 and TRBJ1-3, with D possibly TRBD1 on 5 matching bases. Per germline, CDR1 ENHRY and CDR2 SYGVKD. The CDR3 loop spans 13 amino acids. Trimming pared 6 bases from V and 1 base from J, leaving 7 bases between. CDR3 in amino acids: CAISPGSGNTIYF. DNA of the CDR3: TGTGCCATCAGCCCAGGGTCTGGAAACACCATATATTTT.